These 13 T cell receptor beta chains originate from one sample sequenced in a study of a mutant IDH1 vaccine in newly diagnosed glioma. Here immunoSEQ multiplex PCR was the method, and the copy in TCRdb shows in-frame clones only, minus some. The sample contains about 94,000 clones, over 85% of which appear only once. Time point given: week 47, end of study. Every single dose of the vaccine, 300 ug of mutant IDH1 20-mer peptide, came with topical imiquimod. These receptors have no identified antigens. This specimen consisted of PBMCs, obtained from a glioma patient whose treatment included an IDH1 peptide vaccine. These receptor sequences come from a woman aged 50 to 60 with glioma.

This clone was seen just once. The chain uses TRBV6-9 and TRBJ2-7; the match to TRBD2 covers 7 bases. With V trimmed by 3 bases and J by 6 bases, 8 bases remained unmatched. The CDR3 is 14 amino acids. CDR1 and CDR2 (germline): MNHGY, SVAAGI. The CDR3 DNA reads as TGTGCCAGCAGTTACTCCAGGCGGACTAGCGAGCAGTACTTC. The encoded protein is CASSYSRRTSEQYF.

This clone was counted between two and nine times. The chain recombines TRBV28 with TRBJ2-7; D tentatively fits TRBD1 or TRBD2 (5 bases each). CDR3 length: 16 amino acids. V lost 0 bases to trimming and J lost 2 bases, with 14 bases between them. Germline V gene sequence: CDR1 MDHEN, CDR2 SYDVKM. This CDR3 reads CASSLWGVRPTYEQYF. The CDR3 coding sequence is TGTGCCAGCAGTTTATGGGGGGTCAGGCCGACCTACGAGCAGTACTTC.

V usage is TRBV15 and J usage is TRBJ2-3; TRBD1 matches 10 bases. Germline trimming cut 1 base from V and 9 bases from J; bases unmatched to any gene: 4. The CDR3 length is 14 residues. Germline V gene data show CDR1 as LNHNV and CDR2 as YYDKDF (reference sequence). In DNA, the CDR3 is TGTGCCACCAGCAGAGTGGACAGGGGGTACACGCAGTATTTT. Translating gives CATSRVDRGYTQYF.

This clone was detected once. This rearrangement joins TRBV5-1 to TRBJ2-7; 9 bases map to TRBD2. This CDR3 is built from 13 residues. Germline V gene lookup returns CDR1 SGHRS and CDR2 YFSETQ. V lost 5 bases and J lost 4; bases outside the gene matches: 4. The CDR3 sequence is CASSHGLAYEQYF. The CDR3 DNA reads TGCGCCAGCAGTCACGGACTAGCGTACGAGCAGTACTTC.

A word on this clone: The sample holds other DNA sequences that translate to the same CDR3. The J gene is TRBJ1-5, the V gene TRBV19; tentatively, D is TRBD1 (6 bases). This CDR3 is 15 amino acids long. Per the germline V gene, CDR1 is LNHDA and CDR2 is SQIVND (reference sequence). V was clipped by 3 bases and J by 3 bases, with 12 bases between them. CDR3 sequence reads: CASSMGTGINQPQHF. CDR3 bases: TGTGCCAGTAGTATGGGCACAGGGATCAATCAGCCCCAGCATTTT. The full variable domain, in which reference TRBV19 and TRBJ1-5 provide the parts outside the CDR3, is DGGITQSPKYLFRKEGQNVTLSCEQNLNHDAMYWYRQDPGQGLRLIYYSQIVNDFQKGDIAEGYSVSREKKESFPLTVTSAQKNPTAFYLCASSMGTGINQPQHFGDGTRLSIL.

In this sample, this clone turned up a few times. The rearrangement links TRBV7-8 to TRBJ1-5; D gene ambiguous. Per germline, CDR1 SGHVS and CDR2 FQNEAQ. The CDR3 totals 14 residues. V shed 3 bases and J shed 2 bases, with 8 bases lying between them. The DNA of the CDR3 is TGTGCCAGCAGCTTGTCGGGAGGCAATCAGCCCCAGCATTTT. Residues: CASSLSGGNQPQHF.

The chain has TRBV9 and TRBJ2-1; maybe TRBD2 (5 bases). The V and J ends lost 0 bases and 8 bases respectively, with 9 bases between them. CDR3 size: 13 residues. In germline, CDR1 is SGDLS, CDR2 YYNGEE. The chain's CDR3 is CASSVGTGYEQFF. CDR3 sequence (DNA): TGTGCCAGCAGCGTAGGAACGGGATATGAGCAGTTCTTC.

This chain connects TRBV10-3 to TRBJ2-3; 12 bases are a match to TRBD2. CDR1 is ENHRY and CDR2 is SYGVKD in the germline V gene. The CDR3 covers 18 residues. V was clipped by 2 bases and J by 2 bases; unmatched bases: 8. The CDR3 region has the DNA TGTGCCATCAGTGAGACCGGGACTAGCGGGCGGAACACAGATACGCAGTATTTT. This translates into CAISETGTSGRNTDTQYF.

CDR3 bases: TGTGCCACCCGAGACCCGGGACCAGGGGGCTACACCTTC. Translation gives CATRDPGPGGYTF. The chain is built from TRBV5-4 and TRBJ1-2, with D maybe TRBD1 (5 bases). In germline, CDR1 is SGHNT, CDR2 YYREEE (reference sequence). The CDR3 totals 13 residues. The germline V and J ends were trimmed by 9 bases and 8 bases, with 20 bases remaining between them.

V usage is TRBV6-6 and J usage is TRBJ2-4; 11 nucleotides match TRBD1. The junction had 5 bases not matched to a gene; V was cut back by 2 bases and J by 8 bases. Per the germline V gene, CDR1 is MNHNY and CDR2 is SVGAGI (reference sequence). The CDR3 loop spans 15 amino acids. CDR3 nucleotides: TGTGCCAGCAGTTACGGGACAGGGGGAAGGGACATTCAGTACTTC. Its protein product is CASSYGTGGRDIQYF.

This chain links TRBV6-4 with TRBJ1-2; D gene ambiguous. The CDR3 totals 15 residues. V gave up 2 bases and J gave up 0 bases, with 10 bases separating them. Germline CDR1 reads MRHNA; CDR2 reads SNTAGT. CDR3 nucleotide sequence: TGTGCCAGCAGTGACGGGGTCAACTCTAACTATGGCTACACCTTC. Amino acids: CASSDGVNSNYGYTF.

In DNA, the CDR3 is TGTGCCAGTAAGGGGACTGAGCAGTTCTTC. Its translation: CASKGTEQFF. This chain joins TRBV27 and TRBJ2-1; possibly TRBD1 or TRBD2 for D (5 bases each). The germline CDR1 and CDR2 sequences are MNHEY and SMNVEV (reference sequence). The CDR3 spans 10 residues. With 9 bases removed from V and 9 bases from J, the gap between germline ends came to 9 bases.

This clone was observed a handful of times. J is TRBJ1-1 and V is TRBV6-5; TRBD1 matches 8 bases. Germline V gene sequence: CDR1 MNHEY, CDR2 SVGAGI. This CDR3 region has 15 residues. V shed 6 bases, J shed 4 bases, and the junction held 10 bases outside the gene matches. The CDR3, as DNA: TGTGCCAGCAGCCGAGGTTCGCAGGGGGCCACTGAAGCTTTCTTT. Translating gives CASSRGSQGATEAFF.